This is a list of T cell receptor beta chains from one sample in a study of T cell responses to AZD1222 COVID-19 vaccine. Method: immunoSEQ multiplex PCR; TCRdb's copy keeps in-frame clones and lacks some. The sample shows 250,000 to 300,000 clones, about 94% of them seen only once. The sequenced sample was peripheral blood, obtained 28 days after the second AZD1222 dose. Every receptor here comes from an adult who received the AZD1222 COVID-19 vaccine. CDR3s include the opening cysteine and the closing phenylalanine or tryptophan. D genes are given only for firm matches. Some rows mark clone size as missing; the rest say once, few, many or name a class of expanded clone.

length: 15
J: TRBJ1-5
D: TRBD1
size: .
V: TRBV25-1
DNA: TGTGCCAGCAGTGAGACAGGGTCGAGCAATCAGCCCCAGCATTTT
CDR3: CASSETGSSNQPQHF

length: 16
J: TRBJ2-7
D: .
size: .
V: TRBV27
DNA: TGTGCCAGCAGTTCAGCCTTCGTGGCGCCTATTTACGAGCAGTACTTC
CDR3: CASSSAFVAPIYEQYF

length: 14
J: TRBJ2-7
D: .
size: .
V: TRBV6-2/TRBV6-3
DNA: TGTGCCAGCAACCCGAGTGGGCCCTTCTACGAGCAGTACTTC
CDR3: CASNPSGPFYEQYF

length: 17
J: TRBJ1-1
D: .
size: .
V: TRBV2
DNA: TGTGCCAGCAGTGAAGCGCGGCGGGCAGCCCTTCGGACTGAAGCTTTCTTT
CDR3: CASSEARRAALRTEAFF

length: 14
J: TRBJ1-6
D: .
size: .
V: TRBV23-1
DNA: TGCGCCAGCAAAGGACAAATGAGGAATTCACCCCTCCACTTT
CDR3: CASKGQMRNSPLHF

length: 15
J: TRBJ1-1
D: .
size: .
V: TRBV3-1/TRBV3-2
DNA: TGTGCCAGCAGCCCACCAGGCAGGATAAACACTGAAGCTTTCTTT
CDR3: CASSPPGRINTEAFF

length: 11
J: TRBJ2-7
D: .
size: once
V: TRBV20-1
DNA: TGCAGTGCTAGAGTGGAGGGTTACCGGGACTTC
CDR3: CSARVEGYRDF

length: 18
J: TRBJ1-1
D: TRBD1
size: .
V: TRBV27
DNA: TGTGCCAGCAGTCCTCAGGGGGCGTCAAGGGTCCGGAACACTGAAGCTTTCTTT
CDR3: CASSPQGASRVRNTEAFF

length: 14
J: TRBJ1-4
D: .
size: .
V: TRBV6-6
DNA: TGTGCCAGCAGAATAAGGGGCTCTAATGAAAAACTGTTTTTT
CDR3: CASRIRGSNEKLFF

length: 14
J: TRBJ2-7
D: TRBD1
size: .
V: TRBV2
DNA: TGTGCCAGTACGGACAGGGTGAGGTCCTACGAGCAGTACTTC
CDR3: CASTDRVRSYEQYF

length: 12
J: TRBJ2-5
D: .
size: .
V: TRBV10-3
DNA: TGTGCCATCAGTTCATCTACCGAGACCCAGTACTTC
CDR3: CAISSSTETQYF

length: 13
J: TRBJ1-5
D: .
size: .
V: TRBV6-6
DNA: TGTGCCAGCAGGGATTATAGCAATCAGCCCCAGCATTTT
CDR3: CASRDYSNQPQHF

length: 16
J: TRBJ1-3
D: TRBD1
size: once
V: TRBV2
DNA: TGTGCCAGCACCACCACAAGGACAGGGGGATACGGCACCATATATTTT
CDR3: CASTTTRTGGYGTIYF

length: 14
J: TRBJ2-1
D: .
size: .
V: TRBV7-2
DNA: TGTGCCAGCAGCCTCCTGGGCCCGTACAATGAGCAGTTCTTC
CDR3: CASSLLGPYNEQFF

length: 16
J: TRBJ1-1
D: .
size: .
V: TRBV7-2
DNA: TGTGCCAGCAGCTTGGGGCGTGGAGCCCTGAACACTGAAGCTTTCTTT
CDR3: CASSLGRGALNTEAFF

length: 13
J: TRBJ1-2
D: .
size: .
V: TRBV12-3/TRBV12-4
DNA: TGTGCCAGCAGTTTAAACAGCCGCTATGGCTACACCTTC
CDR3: CASSLNSRYGYTF

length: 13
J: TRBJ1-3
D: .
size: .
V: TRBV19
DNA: TGTGCCATCAGTTCGGTCGACGGAAACACCATATATTTT
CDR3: CAISSVDGNTIYF

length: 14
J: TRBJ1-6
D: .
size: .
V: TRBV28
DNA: TGTGCCAGCAGTTTACGGGGGCATAATTCACCCCTCCACTTT
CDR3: CASSLRGHNSPLHF

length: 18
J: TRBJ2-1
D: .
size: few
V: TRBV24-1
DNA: TGTGCCACCAGTGATCCCGGTGGCAGGGAGGCTCCCTACAATGAGCAGTTCTTC
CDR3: CATSDPGGREAPYNEQFF

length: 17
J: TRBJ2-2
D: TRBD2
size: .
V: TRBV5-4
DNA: TGTGCCAGCAGCCAAAAACAGCGGGGGCAGAACACCGGGGAGCTGTTTTTT
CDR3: CASSQKQRGQNTGELFF

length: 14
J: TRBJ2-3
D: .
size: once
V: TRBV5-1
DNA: TGCGCCAGCAGCTGGGGACACGGGACAGATACGCAGTATTTT
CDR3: CASSWGHGTDTQYF

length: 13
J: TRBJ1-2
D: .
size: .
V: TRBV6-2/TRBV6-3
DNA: TGTGCCAGCAGTCTATCCAGGGGACGGGGCTACACCTTC
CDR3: CASSLSRGRGYTF

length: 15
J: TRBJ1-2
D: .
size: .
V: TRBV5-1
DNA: TGCGCCAGCAGCGCAGACAGGACTTGGAACTATGGCTACACCTTC
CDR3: CASSADRTWNYGYTF

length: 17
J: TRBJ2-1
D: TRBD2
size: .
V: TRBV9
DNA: TGTGCCAGCAGCGTAAGACTAGCGGGTAGGGGATACAATGAGCAGTTCTTC
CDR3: CASSVRLAGRGYNEQFF

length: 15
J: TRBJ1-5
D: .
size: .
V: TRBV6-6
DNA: TGTGCCAGCAAGAACACAGGGAATAGCAATCAGCCCCAGCATTTT
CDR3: CASKNTGNSNQPQHF

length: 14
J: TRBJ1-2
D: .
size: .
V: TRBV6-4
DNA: TGTGCCAGCAGTGACTCGACTGACAGGCATGGCTACACCTTC
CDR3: CASSDSTDRHGYTF

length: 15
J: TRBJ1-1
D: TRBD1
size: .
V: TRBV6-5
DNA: TGTGCCAGCAGTTCCCCCGGGACAGCGAACACTGAAGCTTTCTTT
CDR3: CASSSPGTANTEAFF

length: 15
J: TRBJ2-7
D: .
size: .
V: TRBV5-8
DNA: TGTGCCAGCAGCGCACCGGGACGGTACGCGTACGAGCAGTACTTC
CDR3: CASSAPGRYAYEQYF

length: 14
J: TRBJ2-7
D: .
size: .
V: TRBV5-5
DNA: TGTGCCAGCAGCTTGCTCCCTCTTATGGGCGAGCAGTACTTC
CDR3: CASSLLPLMGEQYF

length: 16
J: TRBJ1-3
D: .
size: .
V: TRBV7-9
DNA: TGTGCCAGCAGCTTTCCCCCGAGGGTGAGCGGAAACACCATATATTTT
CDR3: CASSFPPRVSGNTIYF

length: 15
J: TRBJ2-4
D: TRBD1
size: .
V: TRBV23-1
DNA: TGCGCCAGCAGTTTGGACAGGGAGGACAAAAACATTCAGTACTTC
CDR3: CASSLDREDKNIQYF

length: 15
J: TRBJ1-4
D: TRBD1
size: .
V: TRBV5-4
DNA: TGTGCCAGCAGCGCGATGACAGGGGTAGGGGAAAAACTGTTTTTT
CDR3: CASSAMTGVGEKLFF

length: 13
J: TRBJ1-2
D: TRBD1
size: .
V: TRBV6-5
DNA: TGTGCCAGCAGAATAACAGGGGGCGATGGCTACACCTTC
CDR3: CASRITGGDGYTF

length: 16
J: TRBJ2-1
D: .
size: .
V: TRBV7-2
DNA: TGTGCCAGCAGAGAATCAGGGACCAGCTCCTACAATGAGCAGTTCTTC
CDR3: CASRESGTSSYNEQFF

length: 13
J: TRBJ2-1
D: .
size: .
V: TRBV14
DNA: TGTGCCAGCAGCCGACTAGGGGGCACTGAGCAGTTCTTC
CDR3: CASSRLGGTEQFF

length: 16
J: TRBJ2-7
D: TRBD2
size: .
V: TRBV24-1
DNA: TGTGCCACCAGACCACCCCGGGCGGGAGGGCCCCACGAGCAGTACTTC
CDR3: CATRPPRAGGPHEQYF

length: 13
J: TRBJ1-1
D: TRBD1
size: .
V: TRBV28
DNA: TGTGCCAGCACCCCGTCAGGGGGCACTGAAGCTTTCTTT
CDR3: CASTPSGGTEAFF

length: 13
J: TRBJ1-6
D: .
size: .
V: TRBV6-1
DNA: TGTGCCAGCAGTGATTTCTATAATTCACCCCTCCACTTT
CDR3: CASSDFYNSPLHF

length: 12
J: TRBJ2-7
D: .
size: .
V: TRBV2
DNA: TGTGCCAGCAGTAGTCAGGGCTACGAGCAGTACTTC
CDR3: CASSSQGYEQYF

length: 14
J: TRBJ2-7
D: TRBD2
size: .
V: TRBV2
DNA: TGTGCCAGCAGGCTGGACGGGGCCGGGGGGGAGCAGTACTTC
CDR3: CASRLDGAGGEQYF